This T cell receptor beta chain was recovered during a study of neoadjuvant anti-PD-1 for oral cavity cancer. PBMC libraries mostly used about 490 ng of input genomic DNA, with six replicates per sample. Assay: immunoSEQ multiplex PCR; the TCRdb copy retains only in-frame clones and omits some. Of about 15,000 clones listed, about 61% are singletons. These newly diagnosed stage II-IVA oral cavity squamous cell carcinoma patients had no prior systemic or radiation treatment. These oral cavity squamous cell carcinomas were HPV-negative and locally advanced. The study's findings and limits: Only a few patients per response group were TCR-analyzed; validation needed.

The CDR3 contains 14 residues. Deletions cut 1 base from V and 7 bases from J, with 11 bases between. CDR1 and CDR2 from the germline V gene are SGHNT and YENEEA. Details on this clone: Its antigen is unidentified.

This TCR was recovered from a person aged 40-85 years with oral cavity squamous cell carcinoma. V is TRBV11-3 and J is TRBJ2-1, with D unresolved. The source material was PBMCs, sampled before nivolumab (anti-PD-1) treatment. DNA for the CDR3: TGTGCCAGCAGCTTAGCCCCATCCGCTAATGAGCAGTTCTTC. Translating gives CASSLAPSANEQFF.